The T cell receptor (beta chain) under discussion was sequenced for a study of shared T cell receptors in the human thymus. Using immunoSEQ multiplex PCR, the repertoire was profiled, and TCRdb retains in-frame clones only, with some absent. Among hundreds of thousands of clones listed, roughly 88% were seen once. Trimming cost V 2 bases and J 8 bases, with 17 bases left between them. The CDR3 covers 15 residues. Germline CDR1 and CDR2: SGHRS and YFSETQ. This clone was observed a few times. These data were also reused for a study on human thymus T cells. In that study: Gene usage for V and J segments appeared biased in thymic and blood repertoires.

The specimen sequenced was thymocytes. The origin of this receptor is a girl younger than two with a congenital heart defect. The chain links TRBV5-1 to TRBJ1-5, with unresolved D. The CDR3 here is CASSFLGRDREPQHF. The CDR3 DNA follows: TGCGCCAGCAGCTTTCTCGGGAGGGATAGGGAGCCCCAGCATTTT.